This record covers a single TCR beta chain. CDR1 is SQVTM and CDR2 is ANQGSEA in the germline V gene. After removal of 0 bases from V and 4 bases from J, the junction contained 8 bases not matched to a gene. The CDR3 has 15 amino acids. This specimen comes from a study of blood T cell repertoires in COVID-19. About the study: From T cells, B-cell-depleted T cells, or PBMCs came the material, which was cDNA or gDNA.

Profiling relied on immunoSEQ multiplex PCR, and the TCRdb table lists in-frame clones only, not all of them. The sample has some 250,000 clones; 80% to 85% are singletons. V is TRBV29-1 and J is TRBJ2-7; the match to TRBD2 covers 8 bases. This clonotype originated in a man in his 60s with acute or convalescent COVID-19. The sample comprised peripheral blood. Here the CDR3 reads CSVEDPSGSSYEQYF. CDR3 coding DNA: TGCAGCGTTGAAGATCCCAGCGGGAGTTCATACGAGCAGTACTTC.